These 20 T cell receptor beta chains came from one sample sequenced in a study of human T cells and chemical hapten exposure. The sample's time point: patch test 2, 6 weeks after DPC sensitization. Described treatment: therapeutic diphenylcyclopropenone sensitization with weekly scalp DPC. In TCRdb, the RACE reads were re-called with MiXCR into one record per CDR3 protein. The sample lists some 81,000 distinct CDR3 sequences; roughly 10% were seen once. Source: whole blood, taken in connection with sensitization to the hapten diphenylcyclopropenone (DPC). Receptors originate from a man between 18 and 29 years old with alopecia areata. Some clones in this sample may be carry-over from other donors' samples.

The V and J genes are TRBV6-2 or TRBV6-3 and TRBJ2-2; 7 bases line up with TRBD1. Germline V lookup: CDR1 MNHEY, CDR2 SVGEGT. The CDR3 is 15 amino acids. Trimming cost V 2 bases and J 4 bases; bases outside gene matches: 4. CDR3 in amino acids: CASSYQGQFTGELFF. In DNA, the CDR3 is TGTGCCAGCAGTTACCAGGGACAGTTCACCGGGGAGCTGTTTTTT.

This clonotype was detected a few times. V is TRBV6-2 or TRBV6-3 and J is TRBJ2-5, with 8 bases matching TRBD1. V shed 5 bases, J shed 4 bases, and the junction held 9 bases outside the gene matches. CDR1 MNHEY and CDR2 SVGEGT come from the germline V gene. The CDR3 loop spans 15 amino acids. The CDR3 reads CASSAGGGEVETQYF. In nucleotides, the CDR3 is TGTGCCAGCAGTGCAGGGGGCGGGGAGGTAGAGACCCAGTACTTC.

This clonotype came up a few times. The rearrangement links TRBV28 to TRBJ2-7, with TRBD1 matching 8 bases. Trimming removed 3 bases from V and 3 bases from J; junction bases left unmatched: 4. This CDR3 spans 14 amino acids. CDR1 MDHEN and CDR2 SYDVKM come from the germline V gene. CDR3 amino acids: CASSFGTGNYEQYF. The CDR3 DNA sequence: TGTGCCAGCAGTTTTGGGACAGGAAACTACGAGCAGTACTTC.

This clonotype was observed many times. The V call is TRBV10-3, the J call TRBJ1-2; the D is unclear. CDR3 length: 11 residues. In germline, CDR1 is ENHRY, CDR2 SYGVKD. Trimming stripped 0 bases from V and 12 bases from J, with 8 bases between. DNA of the CDR3: TGTGCCATCAGTGAGTCGAGAGGGCACACCTTC. Protein sequence: CAISESRGHTF.

A few counts support this clonotype. The rearrangement uses TRBV5-1 and TRBJ1-1; 7 bases fit TRBD1. This CDR3 is built from 14 residues. From germline, CDR1 is SGHRS and CDR2 YFSETQ. V gave up 4 bases and J gave up 1 base; unmatched junction bases: 4. CDR3 DNA sequence: TGCGCCAGCAGCCCGGGACAGCCGAACACTGAAGCTTTCTTT. It codes for CASSPGQPNTEAFF. Variable domain in full (rest from reference TRBV5-1 and TRBJ1-1): KAGVTQTPRYLIKTRGQQVTLSCSPISGHRSVSWYQQTPGQGLQFLFEYFSETQRNKGNFPGRFSGRQFSNSRSEMNVSTLELGDSALYLCASSPGQPNTEAFFGQGTRLTVV.

The chain couples TRBV7-2 to TRBJ1-5; D ambiguous. V was trimmed by 0 bases and J by 7 bases, leaving 7 bases between them. The germline V gene encodes CDR1 SGHTA and CDR2 FQGNSA. The CDR3 contains 13 residues. The CDR3 spells CASSLAREQPQHF. Written as DNA, the CDR3 is TGTGCCAGCAGCTTAGCGCGAGAACAGCCCCAGCATTTT.

This clonotype was picked up many times. The J gene is TRBJ2-7, the V gene TRBV28; 8 bases agree with TRBD1. Unmatched junction bases numbered 7, after V lost 4 bases and J lost 5 bases. Germline V lookup: CDR1 MDHEN, CDR2 SYDVKM. The CDR3 runs 14 residues. The CDR3 coding sequence is TGTGCCAGCAGTTCTCGGGACAGGCTCGACGAGCAGTACTTC. Its protein is CASSSRDRLDEQYF.

The chain joins TRBV7-2 to TRBJ2-2, with D uncertain. The V gene lost 4 bases and the J gene lost 0 bases, with 15 bases spanning the gap. CDR3 length: 17 residues. Germline assignment: CDR1 SGHTA and CDR2 FQGNSA. The CDR3 region is CASSWAKTAPNTGELFF. The CDR3 nucleotides are TGTGCCAGCAGCTGGGCAAAGACGGCCCCGAACACCGGGGAGCTGTTTTTT.

This clonotype came up a few times. The chain is built from TRBV18 and TRBJ1-2; a possible D gene is TRBD1 (5 bases). Between the trimmed V and J ends, which lost 2 bases and 3 bases, there was a span of 7 bases. The CDR3 sequence is 13 residues long. From germline, CDR1 is KGHSH and CDR2 LQKENI. In nucleotides, the CDR3 is TGTGCCAGCTCACCAGGGACGGACTATGGCTACACCTTC. Residues: CASSPGTDYGYTF.

This chain uses TRBV5-1 with TRBJ1-2; 8 bases are shared with TRBD1. The V gene's germline CDR1 is SGHRS and CDR2 YFSETQ. The junction had 8 bases not matched to a gene; V was cut back by 4 bases and J by 6 bases. This CDR3 is built from 14 residues. CDR3 nucleotide sequence: TGCGCCAGCAGCCGCTCCCAGGGGGCTGATGGCTACACCTTC. Amino acid sequence: CASSRSQGADGYTF.

This rearrangement joins TRBV9 to TRBJ1-4; the D is unclear. Germline assignment: CDR1 SGDLS and CDR2 YYNGEE. Trimming left V 3 bases short and J 10 bases short, with 10 bases between. The CDR3 has 12 amino acids. CDR3 sequence: CASSEDLGKLFF. CDR3 coding DNA: TGTGCCAGCAGCGAAGACCTGGGAAAACTGTTTTTT.

This clonotype occurred many times. The J gene is TRBJ1-1, the V gene TRBV7-9; D is possibly TRBD1 (5 bases). Germline V gene lookup returns CDR1 SEHNR and CDR2 FQNEAQ (reference sequence). Trimming cost V 5 bases and J 7 bases, with 8 bases left between them. This CDR3 comprises 11 residues. Here the CDR3 DNA reads TGTGCCAGCAGCCCAGGGAGTGAAGCTTTCTTT. Translating it yields CASSPGSEAFF. Combining the CDR3 with reference TRBV7-9 and TRBJ1-1 gives the whole variable domain DTGVSQNPRHKITKRGQNVTFRCDPISEHNRLYWYRQTLGQGPEFLTYFQNEAQLEKSRLLSDRFSAERPKGSFSTLEIQRTEQGDSAMYLCASSPGSEAFFGQGTRLTVV.

This clonotype has ten or more counts. This chain uses TRBV6-6 with TRBJ2-1, with D perhaps TRBD2 (5 bases). CDR3 size: 14 residues. From germline, CDR1 is MNHNY and CDR2 SVGAGI (reference sequence). Trimming left V 6 bases short and J 6 bases short, with 15 bases between. CDR3 amino acids: CASRPDLGGNEQFF. The CDR3 bases are TGTGCCAGCAGGCCGGACCTCGGAGGCAATGAGCAGTTCTTC.

Comment on this clonotype: A much more abundant neighbour one base away suggests this may be a read error. V is TRBV27 and J is TRBJ2-4; no clear D. Per the germline V gene, CDR1 is MNHEY and CDR2 is SMNVEV (reference sequence). The V gene lost 8 bases and the J gene lost 0 bases, with 17 bases spanning the gap. This CDR3 has 16 amino acids. For the CDR3, the DNA is TGTGCCAGCGCCGTCCTGGACGTTGGAGCCAAAAACATTCAGTACTTC. Translated, it gives CASAVLDVGAKNIQYF.

This clonotype appeared a single time. The chain has TRBV12-3 or TRBV12-4 and TRBJ1-1; tentatively, D is TRBD1 (6 bases). This CDR3 spans 12 amino acids. V lost 10 bases and J lost 10, with 19 bases in between. The CDR3: CATRRGGPGAFF. Written as DNA, the CDR3 is TGTGCCACTCGGCGGGGGGGCCCTGGAGCTTTCTTT.

This clonotype was detected a few times. The chain is built from TRBV11-2 and TRBJ2-4; unclear D gene. This CDR3 is 19 amino acids long. V lost 0 bases to trimming and J lost 2 bases, with 20 bases between them. The V gene's germline CDR1 is SGHAT and CDR2 FQNNGV. The CDR3, as DNA: TGTGCCAGCAGCTTAGATGTAGGGCAGTCCTTAGTAACCAAAAACATTCAGTACTTC. Encoded protein: CASSLDVGQSLVTKNIQYF.

There are a few counts of this clonotype. V gene TRBV6-2 or TRBV6-3 combines with J gene TRBJ2-4, with TRBD2 matching 8 bases. Trimming at V came to 2 bases and at J to 5 bases, leaving 5 bases not matched to a gene. The CDR3 spans 15 residues. Germline V gene data show CDR1 as MNHEY and CDR2 as SVGEGT. The CDR3 spells CASSYIGGAQNIQYF. CDR3 bases: TGTGCCAGCAGTTACATCGGGGGGGCCCAAAACATTCAGTACTTC.

This clonotype was counted many times. This chain joins TRBV4-1 and TRBJ2-7; D not certain. The CDR3 covers 15 residues. V lost 0 bases and J lost 2, with 11 bases in between. Germline V CDR1 and CDR2: MGHRA, YSYEKL. Here the CDR3 reads CASSQDPAGTYEQYV. The CDR3 DNA sequence: TGCGCCAGCAGCCAAGATCCCGCCGGCACCTACGAGCAGTACGTC.

This clonotype appeared many times. The chain couples TRBV4-1 to TRBJ1-2; D is unresolved. CDR3 length: 13 residues. V dropped 5 bases and J dropped 8 bases, with 15 bases sitting between them. Germline V gene lookup returns CDR1 MGHRA and CDR2 YSYEKL. The CDR3 sequence is CASSGRGEIGYTF. CDR3 bases: TGCGCCAGCAGCGGGCGGGGAGAGATCGGCTACACCTTC.

This clonotype has ten or more counts. V and J are TRBV11-2 and TRBJ2-2, with 9 bases that match TRBD1. This CDR3 contains 15 residues. The germline V gene encodes CDR1 SGHAT and CDR2 FQNNGV. Trimming at V came to 6 bases and at J to 4 bases, leaving 6 bases not matched to a gene. The CDR3 DNA follows: TGTGCCAGCAGTCGACAGGGGGGGCTCACCGGGGAGCTGTTTTTT. This gives the protein CASSRQGGLTGELFF.